This T cell receptor (beta chain) was sequenced for a study of blood T cell repertoires in COVID-19. In the study overall: Some COVID-19 samples were acute and others convalescent; all came from the United States, Italy and Spain. PBMCs, B-cell-depleted T cells, or T cells were the source of the cDNA or gDNA that made up the material.

This clone was picked up a small number of times. In germline, CDR1 is ENHRY, CDR2 SYGVKD. This CDR3 region has 18 residues. J lost 5 bases, V lost 5 bases, and 15 bases had no gene match. Authors' analysis steps: Quantification of nucleated cells was approximated via reference gene primer amplification. Clones were read by immunoSEQ multiplex PCR, and TCRdb kept only the in-frame ones, dropping some. V and J calls and clone size are given by that table; D and trimming were obtained from the DNA. In the table there are about 70,000 clones, 70% to 85% of which are singletons. Sequencing input: peripheral blood. This chain links TRBV10-3 with TRBJ2-2; TRBD1 aligns across 9 bases. This receptor was taken from a woman in her seventies with acute or convalescent COVID-19. CDR3 sequence: CAISPGPLRDRDTGELFF. The CDR3 nucleotides are TGTGCCATCAGTCCAGGCCCGCTCCGGGACAGGGATACCGGGGAGCTGTTTTTT.